Described below is a single T cell receptor beta chain sequence and its context. Different DNA sequences within this sample yield the same CDR3. These data originate in a study of blood T cell repertoires in COVID-19. Study-level information: The analysed material was cDNA or gDNA that came from T cells, B-cell-depleted T cells, or PBMCs.

This table comes from immunoSEQ multiplex PCR, and its TCRdb copy is limited to in-frame clones, with some not included. The table includes 250,000 to 350,000 clones, roughly 90% detected once. What the recovered Cohort 3 donors had was two negative PCRs, clearance, or symptom resolution. Germline-derived CDR1 and CDR2 are SGHDT and YYEEEE. The CDR3 spans 11 residues. The germline V and J ends were trimmed by 3 bases and 4 bases, with 5 bases remaining between them. Specimen: PBMCs or T cells enriched from blood (not recorded which). The chain carries TRBV5-6 and TRBJ2-7; D remains unclear. The receptor was derived from a woman in her 30s who had recovered from COVID-19. The DNA for the CDR3 is TGTGCCAGCAGCTCCAGTTACGAGCAGTACTTC. This translates into CASSSSYEQYF.